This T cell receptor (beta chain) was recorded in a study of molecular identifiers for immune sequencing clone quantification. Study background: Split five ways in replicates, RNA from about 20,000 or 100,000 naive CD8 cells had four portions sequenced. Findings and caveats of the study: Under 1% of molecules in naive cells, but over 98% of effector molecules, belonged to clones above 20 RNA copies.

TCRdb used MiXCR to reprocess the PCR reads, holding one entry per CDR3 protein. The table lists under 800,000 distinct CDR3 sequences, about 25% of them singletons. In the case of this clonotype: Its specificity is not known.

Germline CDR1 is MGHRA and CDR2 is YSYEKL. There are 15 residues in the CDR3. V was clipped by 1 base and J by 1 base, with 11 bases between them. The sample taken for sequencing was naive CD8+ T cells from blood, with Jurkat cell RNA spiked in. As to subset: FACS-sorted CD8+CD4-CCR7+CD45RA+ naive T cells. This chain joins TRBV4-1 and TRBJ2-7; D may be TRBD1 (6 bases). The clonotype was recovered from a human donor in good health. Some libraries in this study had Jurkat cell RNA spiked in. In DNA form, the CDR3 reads TGCGCCAGCAGCCAAGCTGGACAGACATCCTACGAGCAGTACTTC. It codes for CASSQAGQTSYEQYF.